The entry below gives a single TCR beta chain sequence along with its context. The antigen is unknown. This record belongs to a study of PD-L1 blockade in urothelial cancer. Findings and caveats of the study: Survival was better when pretreatment blood TCR clonality fell below the median.

Synthetic templates analogous to TCR were spiked into all PCRs individually. The protocol was immunoSEQ multiplex PCR, while the TCRdb copy is restricted to in-frame clones and leaves out a portion. The top ten hold 2.5% to 3% of the sample, which has around 30,000 clones, roughly 84% seen once. The CDR3 totals 18 residues. Time point denoted: peripheral blood 6 weeks after treatment start. The source was PBMCs, collected around atezolizumab (anti-PD-L1) treatment. The source of this sequence is a man between 65 and 80 years old with urothelial cancer. V gene TRBV21-1 combines with J gene TRBJ2-3; the D call TRBD2 from the table was never checked on the DNA. TRBV21-1 is marked as a pseudogene. CDR3 bases: TGTGCCAGCAGCAAATGGGCTCGGACTGGAAATAGCACAGATACGCAGTATTTT. Residues: CASSKWARTGNSTDTQYF.